This is a list of T cell receptor beta chains from one sample in a study of vaccination effects on CD4 cells after COVID-19. Profiling relied on immunoSEQ multiplex PCR, and the TCRdb table lists in-frame clones only, not all of them. This table has about 45,000 clones, roughly four fifths appearing once. Antigens for these TCRs are unknown. The sample in question was CD4+ T cells from PBMCs cultured with a peptide pool, obtained before COVID-19 vaccination. All receptors come from a human donor who had a prior SARS-CoV-2 infection. Each CDR3 is given with its conserved first and last residue. Each record gives: J gene, V gene, D gene, clone size, CDR3 DNA, CDR3 protein. D genes are given only for firm matches. Size tells how often a clone was seen (once, few, many) or the class of an expanded clone, and some rows leave it out.

TRBJ2-4 | TRBV11-2 | . | . | TGTGCCAGCAGTGGCGGGGCGCAAAACATTCAGTACTTC | CASSGGAQNIQYF
TRBJ1-2 | TRBV23-1 | . | . | TGCGCCAGCAGTCAATTGAAGGGGGAGAATGACACCTTC | CASSQLKGENDTF
TRBJ2-3 | TRBV11-2 | TRBD2 | . | TGTGCCAGCAGCGCCACTAGCGGTCATAGCACAGATACGCAGTATTTT | CASSATSGHSTDTQYF
TRBJ2-1 | TRBV6-5 | TRBD1 | . | TGTGCCAGCAGTTACCTCTCAGGGGGCTTTTACAATGAGCAGTTCTTC | CASSYLSGGFYNEQFF
TRBJ2-6 | TRBV5-1 | . | . | TGCGCCAGCAATTTGGCCGTCGCTGGGGCCAACGTCCTGACTTTC | CASNLAVAGANVLTF
TRBJ2-3 | TRBV5-1 | TRBD2 | . | TGCGTCAGCCGCCTCCAGGCGGGAGGTTCAGATACGCAGTATTTT | CVSRLQAGGSDTQYF
TRBJ2-3 | TRBV5-1 | . | . | TGCGCCAGCAGCTTGGGGCAGGGGAAAGATACGCAGTATTTT | CASSLGQGKDTQYF
TRBJ2-5 | TRBV4-3 | . | . | TGCGCCAGCAGCCCTAGACTATCGGAGATGGAGACCCAGTACTTC | CASSPRLSEMETQYF
TRBJ1-5 | TRBV6-5 | . | . | TGTGCCAGCAGTACCCTGAATAGCAATCAGCCCCAGCATTTT | CASSTLNSNQPQHF
TRBJ1-1 | TRBV29-1 | TRBD1 | . | TGCAGCGTTGACCGGGACAGGGTGGGTACTGAAGCTTTCTTT | CSVDRDRVGTEAFF
TRBJ1-2 | TRBV15 | . | . | TGTGCCACCAGCAGAGATTGGACTTACTCGGATGGCTACACCTTC | CATSRDWTYSDGYTF
TRBJ2-3 | TRBV3-1/TRBV3-2 | TRBD2 | few | TGTGCCAGCAGCTGCGGGACTAGCGACACGTCGGTATCAGATACGCAGTATTTT | CASSCGTSDTSVSDTQYF
TRBJ2-7 | TRBV3-1/TRBV3-2 | TRBD2 | . | TGTGCCAGCAGCCTAGGTAGCGGGGGGCTTTCCTACGAGCAGTACTTC | CASSLGSGGLSYEQYF
TRBJ1-1 | TRBV30 | . | few | TGTGCCTGGAGCCTCGAGGGGGGGACTGAAGCTTTCTTT | CAWSLEGGTEAFF
TRBJ2-1 | TRBV18 | . | . | TGTGCCAGCTCACCATTTTCAGAGGGGTATACGAATGAGCAGTTCTTC | CASSPFSEGYTNEQFF
TRBJ2-7 | TRBV5-8 | . | . | TGTGCCAGCACCCCCACCGGGACATACTCCTACGAGCAGTACTTC | CASTPTGTYSYEQYF
TRBJ1-2 | TRBV12-3/TRBV12-4 | . | . | TGTGCCAGCAGTCTACCGGGACGGAGGTTCTACACCTTC | CASSLPGRRFYTF
TRBJ1-5 | TRBV6-5 | . | . | TGTGCCAGCAGTTACTCGAAGGGTTGGAGCACCCAGCATTTT | CASSYSKGWSTQHF
TRBJ1-1 | TRBV5-4 | . | . | TGTGCCAGCAGCTTGGAGATCGCGAACACTGAAGCTTTCTTT | CASSLEIANTEAFF
TRBJ2-5 | TRBV6-6 | . | . | TGTGCCAGCAGCCAAAGGGTGGTAGGGGAGACCCAGTACTTC | CASSQRVVGETQYF
TRBJ2-7 | TRBV4-3 | . | . | TGCGCCAGCAGCCAAGGTTGGCGGCCAGAATACGAGCAGTACTTC | CASSQGWRPEYEQYF
TRBJ1-2 | TRBV7-8 | TRBD1 | . | TGTGCCAGCAGCTTCACAGGGGATGGCTACACCTTC | CASSFTGDGYTF
TRBJ1-3 | TRBV24-1 | TRBD1 | . | TGTGCCACCAGTGATCCGGGGACAGTTGGAAACACCATATATTTT | CATSDPGTVGNTIYF
TRBJ2-7 | TRBV9 | . | . | TGTGCCAGCAGCTCCGCCGACATATACGAGCAGTACTTC | CASSSADIYEQYF
TRBJ2-3 | TRBV21-1 | . | few | TGTGCCAGCAGCAAATTAGAGGGGCCCCCGATCGGTACGCAGTATTTT | CASSKLEGPPIGTQYF
TRBJ1-6 | TRBV5-1 | . | . | TGCGCCAGCAGCTTCTTAGGGAGCGCGGATTCACCCCTCCACTTT | CASSFLGSADSPLHF
TRBJ2-1 | TRBV7-2 | . | once | TGTGCCAGCAGCTTAGTCGGTTCGGGCTGGAATAGCTACAATGAGCAGTTCTTC | CASSLVGSGWNSYNEQFF
TRBJ2-1 | TRBV27 | TRBD2 | . | TGTGCCAGCAGTTTACGGACTAGCGGGCATCACAATGAGCAGTTCTTC | CASSLRTSGHHNEQFF
TRBJ2-2 | TRBV7-8 | . | . | TGTGCCAGCAGCTTAGTCTCGGGCTTCGGGGAGCTGTTTTTT | CASSLVSGFGELFF
TRBJ2-7 | TRBV23-1 | TRBD1 | few | TGCGCCAGCGATCTAAACTCAGGGGGCGGGTACGAGCAGTACTTC | CASDLNSGGGYEQYF
TRBJ2-7 | TRBV5-1 | . | . | TGCGCCAGCAGCCTCGGACAGACGACAAGGGGTGAGCAGTACTTC | CASSLGQTTRGEQYF
TRBJ1-1 | TRBV5-6 | . | . | TGTGCCAGCAGCTTTAAGGACAGAAATGAAGCTTTCTTT | CASSFKDRNEAFF
TRBJ1-2 | TRBV6-2/TRBV6-3 | TRBD1 | few | TGTGCCAGCAGTTACTCGGCCAGAGCGGACAGGGGCTATGGCTACACCTTC | CASSYSARADRGYGYTF
TRBJ1-5 | TRBV7-3 | . | . | TGTGCCAGCAGCTCCCGGGACCATGACCCAGACCTCTTTGATAGTCAGCCCCAGCATTTT | CASSSRDHDPDLFDSQPQHF
TRBJ2-1 | TRBV27 | TRBD1 | . | TGTGCCAGCAGTTTGGCGACAGGGAGCTCCTACAATGAGCAGTTCTTC | CASSLATGSSYNEQFF
TRBJ2-1 | TRBV3-1/TRBV3-2 | TRBD2 | . | TGTGCCAGCAGCCAAGCGGGACTAGCGGGACGCCATGAGCAGTTCTTC | CASSQAGLAGRHEQFF
TRBJ2-3 | TRBV24-1 | TRBD1 | few | TGTGCCACCAGTGAGACTGGACAGGGGACAGATACGCAGTATTTT | CATSETGQGTDTQYF
TRBJ2-5 | TRBV7-9 | TRBD2 | . | TGTGCCAGCAGCTTACTGACTAGCTGGAACCAAGAGACCCAGTACTTC | CASSLLTSWNQETQYF
TRBJ1-5 | TRBV2 | . | . | TGTGCCAGCAGTGAACTGGGGCTACGCAATCAGCCCCAGCATTTT | CASSELGLRNQPQHF
TRBJ2-3 | TRBV9 | . | . | TGTGCCAGCAGCGTAGGTCTCACAGATACGCAGTATTTT | CASSVGLTDTQYF
TRBJ2-7 | TRBV5-1 | . | . | TGCGCCAGCAGCCTGCAGGGGGGATTGGACGAGCAGTACTTC | CASSLQGGLDEQYF
TRBJ2-7 | TRBV23-1 | TRBD1 | . | TGCGCCAGCAGTCCACAGACAGGGGGCGGGACTGGCCACTACGAGCAGTACTTC | CASSPQTGGGTGHYEQYF
TRBJ1-4 | TRBV7-9 | TRBD1 | . | TGTGCCAGCAGCTTAGGGACAGGGTATGAAAAACTGTTTTTT | CASSLGTGYEKLFF
TRBJ2-1 | TRBV14 | . | . | TGTGCCAGCAGCCAGCATAGCGGAGCCTACAATGAGCAGTTCTTC | CASSQHSGAYNEQFF